Following are 14 T cell receptor beta chains from one sample sequenced in a study of blood T cell repertoires in COVID-19. The table came from immunoSEQ multiplex PCR; TCRdb's copy has only in-frame clones and leaves some out. Of roughly 130,000 clones listed, 70% to 85% are singletons. What was sequenced was PBMCs or T cells enriched from blood (not recorded which). Source of these receptors: a man in his forties or fifties who had recovered from COVID-19.

This chain links TRBV6-5 with TRBJ1-6, with 8 bases identical to TRBD1. The CDR3 extends over 15 amino acids. The germline gives CDR1 MNHEY, CDR2 SVGAGI. The junction had 6 bases not matched to a gene; V was cut back by 2 bases and J by 9 bases. The CDR3 reads CASSYGGQGTSPLHF. The CDR3 nucleotides are TGTGCCAGCAGTTACGGAGGACAGGGCACTTCACCCCTCCACTTT.

Concerning this clone itself: A junction end diverges from the germline sequence, so it may reflect a read error. The chain is built from TRBV5-4 and TRBJ2-3; 10 positions agree with TRBD1. This CDR3 contains 15 residues. CDR1 SGHNT and CDR2 YYREEE come from the germline V gene (reference sequence). CDR3 sequence reads: CASRLDRGWTDTQYF. CDR3 in DNA: TGTGCCAGCAGGTTGGACAGGGGGTGGACAGATACGCAGTATTTT. Filled out from reference TRBV5-4 and TRBJ2-3, the complete variable domain reads ETGVTQSPTHLIKTRGQQVTLRCSSQSGHNTVSWYQQALGQGPQFIFQYYREEENGRGNFPPRFSGLQFPNYSSELNVNALELDDSALYLCASRLDRGWTDTQYFGPGTRLTVL.

This chain connects TRBV28 to TRBJ2-7; 13 nucleotides match TRBD2. This CDR3 contains 14 residues. Germline V CDR1 and CDR2: MDHEN, SYDVKM. V trimming: 8 bases; J trimming: 6 bases; junction bases outside the gene matches: 7. The CDR3 DNA follows: TGTGCCAGCTTGGACCGACTAGCGGGGGGCGAGCAGTACTTC. This sequence encodes CASLDRLAGGEQYF.

This chain links TRBV5-1 with TRBJ2-3; TRBD2 might be the D (5 bases). The V end lost 0 bases, the J end lost 0 bases, and 11 bases lay between the germline ends. CDR1 and CDR2 (germline): SGHRS, YFSETQ. There are 16 residues in the CDR3. The DNA for the CDR3 is TGCGCCAGCAGCTTGGACCCGGGATCAAGCACAGATACGCAGTATTTT. This translates into CASSLDPGSSTDTQYF.

The rearrangement links TRBV5-1 to TRBJ1-4; unclear D gene. The CDR3 runs to 15 residues. V was clipped by 4 bases and J by 6 bases, with 16 bases between them. In germline, CDR1 is SGHRS, CDR2 YFSETQ. The CDR3 DNA follows: TGCGCCAGCAGCCCGGGAGGCGAGGTTGATGAAAAACTGTTTTTT. It encodes CASSPGGEVDEKLFF.

The CDR3 loop is CSVLPTGGAGTEAFF. Written as DNA, the CDR3 is TGCAGCGTCCTACCGACAGGGGGCGCGGGCACTGAAGCTTTCTTT. The rearrangement joins TRBV29-1 to TRBJ1-1; 10 bases map to TRBD1. With 6 bases clipped from V and 4 bases from J, the junction kept 11 bases outside the gene matches. The length of the CDR3 is 15 residues. CDR1 and CDR2 (germline): SQVTM, ANQGSEA. Full variable domain (missing parts from reference TRBV29-1 and TRBJ1-1): SAVISQKPSRDICQRGTSLTIQCQVDSQVTMMFWYRQQPGQSLTLIATANQGSEATYESGFVIDKFPISRPNLTFSTLTVSNMSPEDSSIYLCSVLPTGGAGTEAFFGQGTRLTVV.

The chain recombines TRBV2 with TRBJ1-2; 10 bases map to TRBD1. Germline CDR1 SNHLY, CDR2 FYNNEI. With V trimmed by 0 bases and J by 8 bases, 3 bases remained unmatched. The CDR3 sequence is 14 residues long. The CDR3 region is CASSEAGDRGGYTF. For the CDR3, the DNA is TGTGCCAGCAGTGAAGCCGGGGACAGGGGCGGCTACACCTTC.

Only a few counts were recorded for this clone. The chain is built from TRBV18 and TRBJ2-7, with D possibly matching TRBD1 (6 bases). Germline lookup yields CDR1 KGHSH and CDR2 LQKENI. This CDR3 is 18 amino acids long. V was shortened by 3 bases and J by 0 bases, with 21 bases between the two germline ends. The CDR3 loop reads CASSPQSTGSFSSYEQYF. The CDR3 bases are TGTGCCAGCTCACCCCAGTCGACAGGCTCCTTTAGCTCCTACGAGCAGTACTTC.

A few counts support this clone. The gene calls are TRBV12-3 or TRBV12-4 and TRBJ2-7, with D possibly TRBD2 on 5 matching bases. V gave up 3 bases and J gave up 2 bases, with 5 bases separating them. CDR3 size: 12 residues. The CDR3 nucleotides are TGTGCCAGCAGTTTGAGGGCCTACGAGCAGTACTTC. Protein sequence: CASSLRAYEQYF.

The rearrangement uses TRBV10-2 and TRBJ1-3; 10 positions match TRBD1. J lost 2 bases, V lost 4 bases, and 2 bases had no gene match. Germline CDR1 reads WSHSY; CDR2 reads SAAADI. CDR3 size: 15 residues. DNA of the CDR3: TGCGCCAGCAGTGCGGGACAGGGGACTGGAAACACCATATATTTT. Translation gives CASSAGQGTGNTIYF.

This chain links TRBV29-1 with TRBJ2-1; the D gene is possibly TRBD2 (5 bases). V was shortened by 4 bases and J by 0 bases, with 10 bases between the two germline ends. This CDR3 contains 14 residues. CDR1 is SQVTM, CDR2 ANQGSEA, per germline. The CDR3 reads CSVGSSDSYNEQFF. In DNA, the CDR3 is TGCAGCGTTGGTAGTAGCGACTCCTACAATGAGCAGTTCTTC.

This rearrangement joins TRBV19 to TRBJ1-5; 7 nucleotides match TRBD1. The CDR3 consists of 17 residues. V gave up 6 bases and J gave up 1 base; unmatched junction bases: 12. The V gene's germline CDR1 is LNHDA and CDR2 SQIVND (reference sequence). The CDR3 coding sequence is TGTGCCAGTAGCCCTTTAGTACAGGGGTCGAGCAATCAGCCCCAGCATTTT. Residues: CASSPLVQGSSNQPQHF.

This clone was observed a single time. This CDR3 reads CASGRDRGSYEQYF. CDR3 nucleotide sequence: TGCGCCAGCGGCCGGGACAGGGGCTCCTACGAGCAGTACTTC. The V gene is TRBV5-1, the J gene TRBJ2-7; 10 bases are shared with TRBD1. J lost 0 bases, V lost 7 bases, and 4 bases had no gene match. Germline V lookup: CDR1 SGHRS, CDR2 YFSETQ. CDR3 length equals 14 residues.

This chain uses TRBV6-1 with TRBJ1-1; D unclear. The germline V gene encodes CDR1 MNHNS and CDR2 SASEGT. Deletions cut 3 bases from V and 1 base from J, with 9 bases between. The CDR3 spans 14 residues. CDR3 in DNA: TGTGCCAGCAGTGACAGGTCACCGAACACTGAAGCTTTCTTT. Amino acid sequence: CASSDRSPNTEAFF.